The 11 T cell receptor beta chains below were found in one sample sequenced in a study of T cell repertoires in cytomegalovirus infection. TCRdb re-called the reads through MiXCR, storing one row per CDR3 protein. The profile covers some 700,000 distinct CDR3 sequences, with roughly a third appearing a single time and around a sixth taken by the ten largest. The antigens for these receptors are not known. This specimen consisted of cultured PBMCs, obtained from culture after CMV antigen stimulation. These receptors were obtained from a human donor in good health (CMV status not recorded). Some clones in this sample may be carry-over from other donors' samples.

Many counts were recorded for this clonotype. This chain connects TRBV6-2 or TRBV6-3 to TRBJ2-5; no definite D call. Per the germline V gene, CDR1 is MNHEY and CDR2 is SVGEGT. The CDR3 covers 11 residues. Trimming took off 6 bases at V and 5 bases at J, with 7 bases between the two ends. The CDR3 sequence: CASSYTETQYF. In nucleotides, the CDR3 is TGTGCCAGCAGCTACACTGAGACCCAGTACTTC.

This clonotype was recorded a few times. This chain links TRBV7-8 with TRBJ1-5; the match to TRBD1 covers 8 bases. The CDR3 contains 18 residues. The trim removed 1 base at V and 5 bases at J, leaving 13 bases unmatched. CDR1 and CDR2 from the germline V gene are SGHVS and FQNEAQ. CDR3 nucleotide sequence: TGTGCCAGCAGCTTAGGGGGGACAGGTGAGAGGGGATATCAGCCCCAGCATTTT. Amino acids: CASSLGGTGERGYQPQHF. Drawing the rest from reference TRBV7-8 and TRBJ1-5, the complete variable domain is GAGVSQSPRYKVAKRGQDVALRCDPISGHVSLFWYQQALGQGPEFLTYFQNEAQLDKSGLPSDRFFAERPEGSVSTLKIQRTQQEDSAVYLCASSLGGTGERGYQPQHFGDGTRLSIL.

The V and J genes are TRBV20-1 and TRBJ1-4, with 8 bases fitting TRBD1. CDR1 is DFQATT, CDR2 SNEGSKA, per germline (reference sequence). This CDR3 is built from 13 residues. After removal of 5 bases from V and 5 bases from J, the junction contained 4 bases not matched to a gene. DNA for the CDR3: TGCAGTGCTCCCAGGACAGGGAATGAAAAACTGTTTTTT. This gives the protein CSAPRTGNEKLFF.

This chain's CDR3 is CASSLGEVLNTEAFF. CDR3 nucleotides: TGTGCCAGCAGTTTGGGGGAAGTATTGAACACTGAAGCTTTCTTT. The chain joins TRBV12-3 or TRBV12-4 to TRBJ1-1; a possible D gene is TRBD1 (5 bases). Trimming cost V 3 bases and J 0 bases, with 11 bases left between them. The CDR3 has 15 residues.

This clonotype came up once. The chain joins TRBV4-2 to TRBJ2-3, with 7 positions matching TRBD2. This CDR3 region has 15 residues. Per germline, CDR1 LGHNA and CDR2 YNFKEQ. V shed 3 bases and J 4 bases; nucleotides not matched to a gene: 7. The CDR3 coding sequence is TGTGCCAGCAGCCAGGCAAATCGGGGGGCAGATACGCAGTATTTT. It is translated as CASSQANRGADTQYF.

This clonotype appeared a few times. This chain uses TRBV6-1 with TRBJ2-7, with 9 bases matching TRBD1. The germline CDR1 and CDR2 sequences are MNHNS and SASEGT. The CDR3 length is 14 residues. J was trimmed by 4 bases and V by 3 bases; bases with no gene match: 4. CDR3 nucleotide sequence: TGTGCCAGCAGTGAGGACAGGGGTCTATACGAGCAGTACTTC. Protein: CASSEDRGLYEQYF.

The chain employs TRBV20-1 and TRBJ2-7, with 8 bases that match TRBD1. The CDR3 extends over 13 amino acids. Germline assignment: CDR1 DFQATT and CDR2 SNEGSKA (reference sequence). Trimming cost V 3 bases and J 6 bases; bases outside gene matches: 7. CDR3 sequence: CSASQQGVGEQYF. The CDR3 DNA follows: TGCAGTGCTAGCCAACAGGGGGTCGGCGAGCAGTACTTC.

The rearrangement uses TRBV4-1 and TRBJ2-2; the D gene is possibly TRBD1 (6 bases). The CDR3 consists of 15 residues. Germline lookup yields CDR1 MGHRA and CDR2 YSYEKL. Trimming took 4 bases from V and 6 from J, leaving 15 bases between them. DNA for the CDR3: TGCGCCAGCAGCCGGATCCACAGGGTTGCCGGGGAGCTGTTTTTT. Its translation: CASSRIHRVAGELFF.

The chain combines TRBV10-3 with TRBJ1-5; 8 bases are shared with TRBD1. Trimming took 2 bases from V and 6 from J; bases not matched to a gene: 6. The V gene's germline CDR1 is ENHRY and CDR2 SYGVKD. The CDR3 is 15 residues long. CDR3 nucleotide sequence: TGTGCCATCAGTGAGGGACCAGGGGGCGGTCAGCCCCAGCATTTT. Translating gives CAISEGPGGGQPQHF.

This clonotype was found a few times. The chain employs TRBV12-3 or TRBV12-4 and TRBJ2-5; the D gene is possibly TRBD1 (5 bases). The V end was cut by 3 bases, the J end by 2 bases, with 10 bases between. This CDR3 comprises 14 residues. CDR3 nucleotides: TGTGCCAGCAGTTTTGGACACCTACAAGAGACCCAGTACTTC. The encoded protein is CASSFGHLQETQYF.

The chain carries TRBV27 and TRBJ2-3, with 16 bases fitting TRBD2. Germline V gene data show CDR1 as MNHEY and CDR2 as SMNVEV (reference sequence). The CDR3 has 19 residues. The trim removed 4 bases at V and 1 base at J, leaving 8 bases unmatched. The CDR3 region has the DNA TGTGCCAGCAGTTACACCGGGACTAGCGGGAGGGGAGGCACAGATACGCAGTATTTT. The encoded protein is CASSYTGTSGRGGTDTQYF.